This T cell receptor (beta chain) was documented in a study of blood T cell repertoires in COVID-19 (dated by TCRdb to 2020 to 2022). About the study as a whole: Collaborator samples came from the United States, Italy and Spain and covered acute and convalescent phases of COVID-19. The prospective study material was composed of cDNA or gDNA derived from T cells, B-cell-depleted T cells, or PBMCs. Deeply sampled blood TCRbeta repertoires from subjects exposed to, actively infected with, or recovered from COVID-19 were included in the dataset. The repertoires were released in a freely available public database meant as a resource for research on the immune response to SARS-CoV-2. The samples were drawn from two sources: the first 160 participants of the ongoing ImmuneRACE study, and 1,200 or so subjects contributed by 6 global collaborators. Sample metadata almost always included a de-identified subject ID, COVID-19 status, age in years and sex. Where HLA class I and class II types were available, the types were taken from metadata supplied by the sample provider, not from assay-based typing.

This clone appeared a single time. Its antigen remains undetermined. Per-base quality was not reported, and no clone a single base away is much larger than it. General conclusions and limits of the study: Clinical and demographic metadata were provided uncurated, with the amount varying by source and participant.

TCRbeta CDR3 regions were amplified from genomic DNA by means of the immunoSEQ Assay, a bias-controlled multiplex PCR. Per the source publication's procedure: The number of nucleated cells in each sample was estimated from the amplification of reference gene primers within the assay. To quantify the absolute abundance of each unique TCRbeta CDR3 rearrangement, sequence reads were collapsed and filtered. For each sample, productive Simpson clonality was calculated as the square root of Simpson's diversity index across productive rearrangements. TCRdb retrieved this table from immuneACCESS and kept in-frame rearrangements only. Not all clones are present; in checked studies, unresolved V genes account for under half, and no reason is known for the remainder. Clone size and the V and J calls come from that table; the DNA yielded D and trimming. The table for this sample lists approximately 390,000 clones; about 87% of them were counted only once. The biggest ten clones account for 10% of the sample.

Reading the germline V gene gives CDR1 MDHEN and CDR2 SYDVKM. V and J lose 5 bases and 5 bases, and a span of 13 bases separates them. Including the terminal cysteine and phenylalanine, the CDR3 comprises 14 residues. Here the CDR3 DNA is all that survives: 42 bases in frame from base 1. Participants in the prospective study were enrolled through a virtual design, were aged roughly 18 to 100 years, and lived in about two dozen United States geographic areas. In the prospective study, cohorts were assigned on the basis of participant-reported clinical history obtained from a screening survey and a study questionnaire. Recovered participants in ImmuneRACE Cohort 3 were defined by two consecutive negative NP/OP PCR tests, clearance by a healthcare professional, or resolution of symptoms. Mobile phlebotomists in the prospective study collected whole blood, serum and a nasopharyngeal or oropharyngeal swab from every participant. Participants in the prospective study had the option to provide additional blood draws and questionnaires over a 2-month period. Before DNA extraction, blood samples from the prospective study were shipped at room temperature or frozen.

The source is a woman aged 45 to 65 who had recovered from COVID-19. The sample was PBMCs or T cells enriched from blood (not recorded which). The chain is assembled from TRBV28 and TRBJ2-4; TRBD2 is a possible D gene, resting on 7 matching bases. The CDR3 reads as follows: CASSGGGNQNIQYF. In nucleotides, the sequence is TGTGCCAGCAGTGGGGGGGGCAACCAAAACATTCAGTACTTC. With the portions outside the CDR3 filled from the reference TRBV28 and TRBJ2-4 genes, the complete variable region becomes DVKVTQSSRYLVKRTGEKVFLECVQDMDHENMFWYRQDPGLGLRLIYFSYDVKMKEKGDIPEGYSVSREKKERFSLILESASTNQTSMYLCASSGGGNQNIQYFGAGTRLSVL.